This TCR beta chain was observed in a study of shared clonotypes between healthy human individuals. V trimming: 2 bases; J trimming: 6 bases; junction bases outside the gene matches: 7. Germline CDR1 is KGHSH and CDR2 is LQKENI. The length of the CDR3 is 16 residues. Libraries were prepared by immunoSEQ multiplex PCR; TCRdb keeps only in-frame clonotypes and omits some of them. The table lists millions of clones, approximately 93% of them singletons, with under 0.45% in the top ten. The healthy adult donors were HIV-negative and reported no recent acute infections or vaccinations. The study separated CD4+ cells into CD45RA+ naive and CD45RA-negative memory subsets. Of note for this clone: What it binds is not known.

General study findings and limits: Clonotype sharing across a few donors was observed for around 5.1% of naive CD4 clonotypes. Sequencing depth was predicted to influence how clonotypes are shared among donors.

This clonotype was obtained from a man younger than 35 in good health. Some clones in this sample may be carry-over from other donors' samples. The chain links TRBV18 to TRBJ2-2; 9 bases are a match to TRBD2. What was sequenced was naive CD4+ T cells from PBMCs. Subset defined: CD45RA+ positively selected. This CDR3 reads CASSPTLAGASGELFF. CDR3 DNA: TGTGCCAGCTCACCAACCTTAGCGGGAGCGTCCGGGGAGCTGTTTTTT.